Below, 2 T cell receptor beta chains from the same sample are listed, as sequenced in a study of CD8+ T cells in alopecia areata. Treatment here: oral pan-JAK inhibitor, 5-10 mg twice daily. Sequencing used cDNA as its template, made by extracting RNA and reverse transcribing it. TCRdb's copy holds only in-frame clones and misses some; the assay was immunoSEQ multiplex PCR. The table records about 210,000 clones, roughly 44% of them present only once. The material was CD4+ T cells sorted from blood, obtained between weeks 36 and 40, from a patient treated with tofacitinib. The receptors originated from a human donor with alopecia areata.

The rearrangement uses TRBV30 and TRBJ1-1; D unresolved. In germline, CDR1 is GTSNPN, CDR2 SVGIG (reference sequence). Trimming removed 4 bases at V and 3 bases at J, with 9 bases between. CDR3 size: 12 residues. In DNA, the CDR3 is TGTGCCTGGAAGCCGGAGTACACTGAAGCTTTCTTT. Translating it yields CAWKPEYTEAFF.

The CDR3 sequence: CASSLAVDGELFF. The CDR3 DNA follows: TGCGCCAGCAGCTTGGCGGTGGACGGGGAGCTGTTTTTT. The V gene is TRBV5-1, the J gene TRBJ2-2, with no clear D. CDR3 length equals 13 residues. Trimming cost V 0 bases and J 7 bases, with 7 bases left between them. CDR1 is SGHRS and CDR2 is YFSETQ in the germline V gene.